This T cell receptor beta chain was retrieved from a study of post-analysis software for immune sequencing data. Study conclusions and caveats: Comparison of patients with controls showed about 5 TRBV segments more frequent in patients, TRBV5-6, TRBV5-1 and TRBV20-1 among them. Significantly decreased normalized Chao1 diversity was recorded for multiple sclerosis patients relative to controls.

A word on this clonotype: Its specificity is not known.

Unique molecular identifiers were present in the TCR beta cDNA libraries. From the PCR reads, TCRdb called clonotypes with MiXCR, one entry per CDR3 protein. The sample includes around 700,000 distinct CDR3 sequences, over 45% of them seen just once. Germline CDR1 reads DFQATT; CDR2 reads SNEGSKA (reference sequence). The ends were cut back, 5 bases at V and 7 bases at J, with 18 bases in the middle. This CDR3 spans 14 amino acids. The source of this sequence is a girl aged 2 to 9 with multiple sclerosis. V usage is TRBV20-1 and J usage is TRBJ2-1, with D unclear. Sequencing used blood. In DNA, the CDR3 is TGCAGTGCTGAGAGTTGGAACCCTTTTAATGAGCAGTTCTTC. Residues: CSAESWNPFNEQFF.